Listed below are T cell receptor beta chains from one sample, sequenced in a study of T cell responses to AZD1222 COVID-19 vaccine. Clones were read by immunoSEQ multiplex PCR, and TCRdb kept only the in-frame ones, dropping some. The profile shows roughly 100,000 clones, more than 75% of them singletons. The sequencing here drew on peripheral blood, taken on day 0 of AZD1222 vaccination. The receptors originated from an adult in good health. The CDR3 runs from the conserved cysteine through the conserved F or W. The D gene is left open where the match is weak. Expanded clones get a size class; other rows say once, few or many, or leave the size out.

D | size | J | V | CDR3 | DNA
TRBD2 | NA | TRBJ2-2 | TRBV19 | CASSMRLAGLLGELFF | TGTGCCAGTAGTATGCGCCTAGCGGGATTATTAGGGGAGCTGTTTTTT
TRBD2 | NA | TRBJ2-5 | TRBV19 | CASSTVAGGLVETQYF | TGTGCCAGTAGCACCGTAGCGGGGGGGCTGGTGGAGACCCAGTACTTC
TRBD1 | NA | TRBJ1-5 | TRBV7-2 | CASSVTGVYGNQPQHF | TGTGCCAGCAGCGTGACAGGGGTTTATGGCAATCAGCCCCAGCATTTT
TRBD1 | few | TRBJ2-7 | TRBV7-2 | CASSQWDRGSYEQYF | TGTGCCAGCAGCCAGTGGGACAGGGGGTCCTACGAGCAGTACTTC
NA | NA | TRBJ2-3 | TRBV7-8 | CASSLPGAGTDTQYF | TGTGCCAGCAGCTTACCGGGGGCGGGCACAGATACGCAGTATTTT
TRBD2 | NA | TRBJ2-5 | TRBV19 | CASSMGSGGKETQYF | TGTGCCAGTAGTATGGGTAGCGGGGGTAAGGAGACCCAGTACTTC
NA | NA | TRBJ2-2 | TRBV7-2 | CASSPRVNTGELFF | TGTGCCAGCAGTCCTCGGGTTAACACCGGGGAGCTGTTTTTT
TRBD2 | few | TRBJ2-1 | TRBV10-3 | CACGLAGGNQQFF | TGTGCCTGCGGACTAGCGGGAGGCAATCAGCAGTTCTTC
NA | once | TRBJ1-1 | TRBV5-4 | CASSYLNTEAFF | TGTGCCAGCAGCTACTTGAACACTGAAGCTTTCTTT
TRBD1 | few | TRBJ1-2 | TRBV3-1/TRBV3-2 | CASSQNRGPNYGYTF | TGTGCCAGCAGCCAAAACAGGGGGCCCAACTATGGCTACACCTTC
TRBD2 | NA | TRBJ2-1 | TRBV5-4 | CASSWGTSPGGYYNEQFF | TGTGCCAGCAGCTGGGGGACTAGCCCCGGCGGGTACTACAATGAGCAGTTCTTC
TRBD1 | NA | TRBJ1-2 | TRBV28 | CASSSTGTGGGYTF | TGTGCCAGCAGTTCGACAGGGACAGGGGGTGGCTACACCTTC
NA | NA | TRBJ1-6 | TRBV11-3 | CASSLEATGSPLHF | TGTGCCAGCAGCTTAGAAGCGACAGGTTCACCCCTCCACTTT
TRBD2 | NA | TRBJ2-1 | TRBV27 | CASSFSGRSYNEQFF | TGTGCCAGCAGTTTCAGCGGGAGATCCTACAATGAGCAGTTCTTC
NA | once | TRBJ2-3 | TRBV24-1 | CATSEAGEGTDTQYF | TGTGCCACCAGTGAAGCAGGGGAGGGCACAGATACGCAGTATTTT
NA | NA | TRBJ2-2 | TRBV11-3 | CASSRTGELFF | TGTGCCAGCAGCCGCACCGGGGAGCTGTTTTTT
NA | NA | TRBJ2-7 | TRBV3-1/TRBV3-2 | CASSQGGDRIYEQYF | TGTGCCAGCAGCCAAGGGGGGGACAGAATCTACGAGCAGTACTTC
NA | once | TRBJ2-3 | TRBV3-1/TRBV3-2 | CASSPTLAYPDTQYF | TGTGCCAGCAGCCCCACACTAGCTTACCCAGATACGCAGTATTTT
NA | NA | TRBJ2-5 | TRBV5-1 | CASSLAGDSRAQYF | TGCGCCAGCAGCTTGGCTGGCGACTCCAGGGCCCAGTACTTC
TRBD1 | NA | TRBJ2-7 | TRBV19 | CASKGTGVIEQYF | TGTGCCAGTAAGGGGACAGGGGTTATCGAGCAGTACTTC
NA | NA | TRBJ2-1 | TRBV9 | CASSTGVRAYNEQFF | TGTGCCAGCAGCACAGGAGTTAGGGCCTACAATGAGCAGTTCTTC
NA | NA | TRBJ1-1 | TRBV27 | CASSLTGGRTEAFF | TGTGCCAGCAGTTTAACTGGGGGGAGGACTGAAGCTTTCTTT
TRBD1 | many | TRBJ2-2 | TRBV7-9 | CASSLTGAETGELFF | TGTGCCAGCAGCTTGACAGGGGCCGAGACCGGGGAGCTGTTTTTT
NA | NA | TRBJ2-7 | TRBV4-2 | CASSPRGGEQYF | TGTGCCAGCAGCCCGCGAGGGGGCGAGCAGTACTTC
NA | NA | TRBJ2-1 | TRBV7-9 | CASSFRAGQGKVEQFF | TGTGCCAGCAGCTTTAGGGCGGGGCAGGGTAAGGTGGAACAGTTCTTC
TRBD2 | NA | TRBJ2-1 | TRBV11-3 | CASSFVSGGANEQFF | TGTGCCAGCAGCTTTGTCAGCGGGGGGGCGAATGAGCAGTTCTTC
NA | NA | TRBJ2-3 | TRBV19 | CASSTGQTFTDTQYF | TGTGCCAGTAGTACAGGACAGACATTCACAGATACGCAGTATTTT
NA | once | TRBJ1-2 | TRBV2 | CASSEGPNYGYTF | TGTGCCAGCAGTGAGGGTCCTAACTATGGCTACACCTTC
NA | NA | TRBJ2-1 | TRBV27 | CASSSGVMRIYEQFF | TGTGCCAGCAGTTCGGGGGTGATGAGGATCTATGAGCAGTTCTTC